This T cell receptor beta chain originates from a study of blood T cells in healthy people across ages. Study-wide findings and caveats: Per-million-T-cell TCR beta diversity fell roughly linearly with age. PBMCs left unsorted prevented a conclusive naive versus antigen-experienced comparison. Researchers deemed the diversity estimates from one million T cells underestimates.

Note on this clonotype: Its antigen remains unknown.

Trimming removed 6 bases from V and 2 bases from J; junction bases left unmatched: 4. The CDR3 has 16 amino acids. CDR1 is SGHTA and CDR2 is FQGNSA in the germline V gene. Then a second PCR, running roughly 7 to 11 cycles, was carried out with a sample-barcoded 5' primer and a J-beta primer mix. TCRdb reanalysed the 5' RACE reads using MiXCR and keeps one entry per CDR3 protein. The table records about 900,000 distinct CDR3 sequences, around 49% of them present only once. This TCR was recovered from a man aged 25 to 40 in good health. Material for sequencing was blood. The chain links TRBV7-2 to TRBJ2-5, with 15 bases identical to TRBD2. As DNA, the CDR3 is TGTGCCAGCAGGCATGGGACTAGCGGGGGGCAAGAGACCCAGTACTTC. Translated, it gives CASRHGTSGGQETQYF. The whole variable domain, filled in from reference TRBV7-2 and TRBJ2-5, reads GAGVSQSPSNKVTEKGKDVELRCDPISGHTALYWYRQSLGQGLEFLIYFQGNSAPDKSGLPSDRFSAERTGGSVSTLTIQRTQQEDSAVYLCASRHGTSGGQETQYFGPGTRLLVL.